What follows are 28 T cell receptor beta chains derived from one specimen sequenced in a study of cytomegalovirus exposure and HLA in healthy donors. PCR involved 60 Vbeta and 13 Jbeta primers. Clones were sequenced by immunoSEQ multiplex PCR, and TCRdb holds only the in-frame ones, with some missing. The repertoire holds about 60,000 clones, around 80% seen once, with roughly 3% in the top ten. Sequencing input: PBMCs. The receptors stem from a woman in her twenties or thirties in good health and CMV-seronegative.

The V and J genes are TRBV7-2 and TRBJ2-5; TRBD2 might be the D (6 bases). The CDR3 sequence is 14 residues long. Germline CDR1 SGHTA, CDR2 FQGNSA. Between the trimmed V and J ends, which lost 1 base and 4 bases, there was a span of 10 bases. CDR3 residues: CASSLVGSRETQYF. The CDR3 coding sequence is TGTGCCAGCAGCTTAGTCGGGAGTCGAGAGACCCAGTACTTC.

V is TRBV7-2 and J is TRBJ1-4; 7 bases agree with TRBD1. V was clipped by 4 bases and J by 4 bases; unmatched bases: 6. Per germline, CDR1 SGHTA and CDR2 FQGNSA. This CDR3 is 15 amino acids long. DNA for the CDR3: TGTGCCAGCAGCTCCTCGGGACAGAATAATGAAAAACTGTTTTTT. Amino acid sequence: CASSSSGQNNEKLFF.

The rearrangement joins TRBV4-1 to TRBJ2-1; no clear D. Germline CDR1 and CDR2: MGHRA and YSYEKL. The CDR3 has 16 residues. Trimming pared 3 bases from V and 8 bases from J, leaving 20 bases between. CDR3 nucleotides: TGCGCCAGCAGCCACCCTATTGTCCAAGGCGGAGATGAGCAGTTCTTC. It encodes CASSHPIVQGGDEQFF.

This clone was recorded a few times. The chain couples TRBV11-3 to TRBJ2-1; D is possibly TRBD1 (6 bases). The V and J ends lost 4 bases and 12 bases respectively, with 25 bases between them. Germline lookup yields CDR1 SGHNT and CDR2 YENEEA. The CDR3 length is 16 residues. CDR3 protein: CASSSPGQMKIMGQFF. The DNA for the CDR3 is TGTGCCAGCAGCTCCCCGGGACAAATGAAGATCATGGGGCAGTTCTTC.

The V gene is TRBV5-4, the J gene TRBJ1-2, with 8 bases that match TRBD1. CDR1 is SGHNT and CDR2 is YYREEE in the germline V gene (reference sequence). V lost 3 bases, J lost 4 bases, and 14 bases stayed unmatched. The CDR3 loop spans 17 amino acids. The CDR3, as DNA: TGTGCCAGCAGCTCACCCCTTCAGGGGGCAGAGGGCTATGGCTACACCTTC. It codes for CASSSPLQGAEGYGYTF. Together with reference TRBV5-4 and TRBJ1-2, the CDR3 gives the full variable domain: ETGVTQSPTHLIKTRGQQVTLRCSSQSGHNTVSWYQQALGQGPQFIFQYYREEENGRGNFPPRFSGLQFPNYSSELNVNALELDDSALYLCASSSPLQGAEGYGYTFGSGTRLTVV.

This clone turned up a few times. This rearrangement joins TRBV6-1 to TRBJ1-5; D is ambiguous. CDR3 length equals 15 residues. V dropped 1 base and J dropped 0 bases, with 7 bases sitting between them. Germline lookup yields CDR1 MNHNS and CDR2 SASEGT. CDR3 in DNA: TGTGCCAGCAGTGAAGAAACCGGTAGCAATCAGCCCCAGCATTTT. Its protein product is CASSEETGSNQPQHF.

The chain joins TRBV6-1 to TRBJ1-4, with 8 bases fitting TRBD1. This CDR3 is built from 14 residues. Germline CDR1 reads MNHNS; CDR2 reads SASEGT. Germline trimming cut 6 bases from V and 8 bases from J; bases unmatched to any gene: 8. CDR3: CASSPGQEKEKLFF. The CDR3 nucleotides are TGTGCCAGCAGCCCGGGACAGGAAAAGGAAAAACTGTTTTTT.

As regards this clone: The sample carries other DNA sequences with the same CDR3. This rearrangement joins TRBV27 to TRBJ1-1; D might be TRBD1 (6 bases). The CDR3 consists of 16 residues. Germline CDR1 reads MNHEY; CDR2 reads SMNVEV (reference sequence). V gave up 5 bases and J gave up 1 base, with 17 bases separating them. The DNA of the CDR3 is TGTGCCAGCAGTGCAGGTTCCGGGACAAAGAACACTGAAGCTTTCTTT. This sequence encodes CASSAGSGTKNTEAFF.

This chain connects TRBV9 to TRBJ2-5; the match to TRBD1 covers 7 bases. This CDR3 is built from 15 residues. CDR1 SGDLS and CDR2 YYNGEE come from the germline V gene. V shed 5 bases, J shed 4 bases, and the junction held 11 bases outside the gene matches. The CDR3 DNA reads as TGTGCCAGCAGAAAGACAGGGCTATGGGGAGAGACCCAGTACTTC. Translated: CASRKTGLWGETQYF.

CDR3 region: CASSLAGQMNTEAFF. As DNA, the CDR3 is TGTGCCAGCAGCTTGGCAGGACAGATGAACACTGAAGCTTTCTTT. This rearrangement joins TRBV5-4 to TRBJ1-1, with D maybe TRBD1 (6 bases). V was clipped by 0 bases and J by 0 bases, with 9 bases between them. This CDR3 has 15 amino acids. Germline V gives CDR1 SGHNT, CDR2 YYREEE (reference sequence).

The CDR3 coding sequence is TGTGCCAGCAGTTTCCGGGGGGGCGACCCCCGCAATGAGCAGTTCTTC. Translated, it gives CASSFRGGDPRNEQFF. V usage is TRBV11-2 and J usage is TRBJ2-1; TRBD2 matches at 8 bases. CDR1 and CDR2 from the germline V gene are SGHAT and FQNNGV. This CDR3 spans 16 amino acids. V gave up 6 bases and J gave up 6 bases; unmatched junction bases: 13. Looking up the rest from reference TRBV11-2 and TRBJ2-1 gives the full variable domain: EAGVAQSPRYKIIEKRQSVAFWCNPISGHATLYWYQQILGQGPKLLIQFQNNGVVDDSQLPKDRFSAERLKGVDSTLKIQPAKLEDSAVYLCASSFRGGDPRNEQFFGPGTRLTVL.

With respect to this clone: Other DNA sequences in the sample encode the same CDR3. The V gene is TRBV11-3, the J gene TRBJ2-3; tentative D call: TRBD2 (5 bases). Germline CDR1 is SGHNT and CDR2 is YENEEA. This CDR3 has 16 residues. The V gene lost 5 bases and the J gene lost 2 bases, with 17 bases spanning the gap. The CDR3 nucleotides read TGTGCCAGCAGCCCACGAGGGTCCCTCTTCACAGATACGCAGTATTTT. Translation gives CASSPRGSLFTDTQYF.

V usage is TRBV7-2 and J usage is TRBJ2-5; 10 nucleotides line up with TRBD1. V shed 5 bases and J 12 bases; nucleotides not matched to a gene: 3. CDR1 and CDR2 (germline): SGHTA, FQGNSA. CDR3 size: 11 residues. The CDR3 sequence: CASSDRGLEYF. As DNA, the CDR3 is TGTGCCAGCAGCGACAGGGGGCTGGAGTACTTC.

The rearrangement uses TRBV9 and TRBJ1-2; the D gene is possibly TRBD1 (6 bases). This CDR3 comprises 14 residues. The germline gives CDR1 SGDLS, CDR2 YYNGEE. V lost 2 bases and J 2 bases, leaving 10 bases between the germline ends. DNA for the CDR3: TGTGCCAGCAGCGTGGGAACAGGGAACTATGGCTACACCTTC. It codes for CASSVGTGNYGYTF.

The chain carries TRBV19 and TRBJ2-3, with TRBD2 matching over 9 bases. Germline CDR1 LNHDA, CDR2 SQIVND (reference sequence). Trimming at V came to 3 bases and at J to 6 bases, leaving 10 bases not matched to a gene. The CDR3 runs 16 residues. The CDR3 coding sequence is TGTGCCAGTAGTATTCAAATCGCGGGGGGGCCCGATACGCAGTATTTT. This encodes CASSIQIAGGPDTQYF.

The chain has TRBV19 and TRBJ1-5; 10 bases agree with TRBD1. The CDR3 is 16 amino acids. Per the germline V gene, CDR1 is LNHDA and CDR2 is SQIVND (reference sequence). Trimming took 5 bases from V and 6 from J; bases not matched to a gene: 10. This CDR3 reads CASSSGDRGRGQPQHF. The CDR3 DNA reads TGTGCCAGTAGTTCCGGGGACAGGGGAAGAGGTCAGCCCCAGCATTTT. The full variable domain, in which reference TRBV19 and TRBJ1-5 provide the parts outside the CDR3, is DGGITQSPKYLFRKEGQNVTLSCEQNLNHDAMYWYRQDPGQGLRLIYYSQIVNDFQKGDIAEGYSVSREKKESFPLTVTSAQKNPTAFYLCASSSGDRGRGQPQHFGDGTRLSIL.

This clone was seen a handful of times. The CDR3 reads CASSLGRGGEDYGYTF. CDR3 nucleotide sequence: TGTGCCAGCAGCTTGGGTCGGGGAGGGGAGGACTATGGCTACACCTTC. V is TRBV5-4 and J is TRBJ1-2; TRBD1 is a possible D gene (5 bases). Germline V CDR1 and CDR2: SGHNT, YYREEE (reference sequence). Trimming took 0 bases from V and 3 from J, leaving 15 bases between them. This CDR3 region has 16 residues.

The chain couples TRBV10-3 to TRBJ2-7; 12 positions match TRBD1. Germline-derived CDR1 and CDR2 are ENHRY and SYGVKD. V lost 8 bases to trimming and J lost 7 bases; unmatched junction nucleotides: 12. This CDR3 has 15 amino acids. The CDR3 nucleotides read TGTGCCATCGGAAGTGGGGGACAGGGGGCGGAAGAGCAGTACTTC. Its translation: CAIGSGGQGAEEQYF.

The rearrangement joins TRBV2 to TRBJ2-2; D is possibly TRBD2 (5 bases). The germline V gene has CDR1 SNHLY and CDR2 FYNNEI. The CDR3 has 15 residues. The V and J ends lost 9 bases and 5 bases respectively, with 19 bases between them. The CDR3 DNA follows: TGTGCCAGTAACCGCGGGCCTGGGGATACCGGGGAGCTGTTTTTT. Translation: CASNRGPGDTGELFF.

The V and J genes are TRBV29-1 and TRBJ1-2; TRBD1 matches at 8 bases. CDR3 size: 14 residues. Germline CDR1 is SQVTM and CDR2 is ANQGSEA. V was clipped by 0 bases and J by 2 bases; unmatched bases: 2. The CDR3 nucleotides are TGCAGCGTTGAAGATCGGACAGGGAACTATGGCTACACCTTC. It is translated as CSVEDRTGNYGYTF. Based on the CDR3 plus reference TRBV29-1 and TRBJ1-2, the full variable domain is SAVISQKPSRDICQRGTSLTIQCQVDSQVTMMFWYRQQPGQSLTLIATANQGSEATYESGFVIDKFPISRPNLTFSTLTVSNMSPEDSSIYLCSVEDRTGNYGYTFGSGTRLTVV.

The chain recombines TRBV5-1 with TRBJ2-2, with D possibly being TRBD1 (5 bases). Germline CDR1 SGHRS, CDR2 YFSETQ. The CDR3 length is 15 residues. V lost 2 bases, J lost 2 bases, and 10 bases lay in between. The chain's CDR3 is CASSFQGDNTGELFF. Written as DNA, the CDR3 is TGCGCCAGCAGCTTCCAGGGTGACAACACCGGGGAGCTGTTTTTT.

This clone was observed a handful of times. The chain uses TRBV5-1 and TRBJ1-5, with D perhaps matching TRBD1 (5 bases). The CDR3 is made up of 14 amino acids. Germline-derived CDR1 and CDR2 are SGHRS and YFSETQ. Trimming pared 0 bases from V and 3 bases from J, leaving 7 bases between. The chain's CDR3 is CASSLEGYNQPQHF. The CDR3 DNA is TGCGCCAGCAGCTTGGAGGGGTACAATCAGCCCCAGCATTTT.

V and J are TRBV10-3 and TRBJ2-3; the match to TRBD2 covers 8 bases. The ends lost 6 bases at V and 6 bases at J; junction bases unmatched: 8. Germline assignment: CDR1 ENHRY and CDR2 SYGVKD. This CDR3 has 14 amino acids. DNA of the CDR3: TGTGCCATCAGGGAGCCGGGACTAGGCGATACGCAGTATTTT. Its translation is CAIREPGLGDTQYF.

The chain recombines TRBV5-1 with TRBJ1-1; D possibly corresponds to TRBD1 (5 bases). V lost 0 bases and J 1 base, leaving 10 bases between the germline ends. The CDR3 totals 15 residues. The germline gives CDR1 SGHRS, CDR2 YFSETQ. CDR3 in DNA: TGCGCCAGCAGCTTGGTCTCAGGGCCGAACACTGAAGCTTTCTTT. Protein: CASSLVSGPNTEAFF.

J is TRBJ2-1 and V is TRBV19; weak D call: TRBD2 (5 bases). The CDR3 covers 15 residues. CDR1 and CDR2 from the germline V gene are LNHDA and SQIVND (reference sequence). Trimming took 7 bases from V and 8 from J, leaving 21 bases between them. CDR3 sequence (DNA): TGTGCCAGTACCCCGGCGGGCCATTTACTGGATGAGCAGTTCTTC. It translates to CASTPAGHLLDEQFF.

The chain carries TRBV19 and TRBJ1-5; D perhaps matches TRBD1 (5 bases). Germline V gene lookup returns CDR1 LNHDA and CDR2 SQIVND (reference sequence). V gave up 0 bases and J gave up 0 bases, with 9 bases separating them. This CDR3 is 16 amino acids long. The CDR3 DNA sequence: TGTGCCAGTAGTATAGAAGACAGAGCTAGCAATCAGCCCCAGCATTTT. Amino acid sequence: CASSIEDRASNQPQHF.

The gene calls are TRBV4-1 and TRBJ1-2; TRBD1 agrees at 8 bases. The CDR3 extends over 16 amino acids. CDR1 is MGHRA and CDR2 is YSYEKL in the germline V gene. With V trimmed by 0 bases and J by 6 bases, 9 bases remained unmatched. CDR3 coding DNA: TGCGCCAGCAGCCAAGAGGGCAGGGGGCTTGCTGATGGCTACACCTTC. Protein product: CASSQEGRGLADGYTF.

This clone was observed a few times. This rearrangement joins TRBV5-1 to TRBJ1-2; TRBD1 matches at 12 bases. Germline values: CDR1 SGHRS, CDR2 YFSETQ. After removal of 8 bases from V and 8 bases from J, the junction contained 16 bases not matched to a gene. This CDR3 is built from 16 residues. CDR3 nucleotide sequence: TGCGCCAGTACGCCGGGACAGGGGGCCGAAGTGGGGGGCTACACCTTC. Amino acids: CASTPGQGAEVGGYTF.